Following are 27 T cell receptor beta chains from one sample sequenced in a study of T-cell reconstitution after alpha-beta-depleted transplantation in children (TCRdb year 2016). The treatment or condition label for this specimen denotes: allogeneic hematopoietic cell transplantation with graft depleted of TCRalphabeta T cells and CD19 B cells. Library preparation was by PCR. Sequenced on an Illumina HiSeq 2500. Molecular barcoding was employed in the preparation of TCR libraries, with unique molecular identifiers being used to normalize TCRbeta repertoire quantification. TCRdb ran its own pipeline on the public reads, namely fastp trimming at Q25 and MiXCR clone calling, and kept in-frame beta chains. Here each entry gathers all rows of one CDR3 protein and keeps the most common genes and DNA. Across this sample there are some 110,000 distinct CDR3 sequences, with under 13% seen only once. The top ten hold less than 40% of the sample.

The material was PBMCs, obtained before TCRalphabeta/CD19-depleted stem cell transplant. Source of these receptors: a boy between 2 and 10 years old with acute lymphoblastic leukemia, due to receive a stem cell transplant.

The gene calls are TRBV5-5 and TRBJ1-2; no definite D call. CDR3 length equals 16 residues. The V end lost 4 bases, the J end lost 3 bases, and 19 bases lay between the germline ends. Germline-derived CDR1 and CDR2 are SGHKS and YYEKEE (reference sequence). The CDR3: CASSIVPEGRDYGYTF. In DNA, the CDR3 is TGTGCCAGCAGCATTGTCCCCGAGGGTCGGGACTATGGCTACACCTTC. Combining the CDR3 with reference TRBV5-5 and TRBJ1-2 gives the whole variable domain DAGVTQSPTHLIKTRGQQVTLRCSPISGHKSVSWYQQVLGQGPQFIFQYYEKEERGRGNFPDRFSARQFPNYSSELNVNALLLGDSALYLCASSIVPEGRDYGYTFGSGTRLTVV.

The chain carries TRBV20-1 and TRBJ2-7; TRBD2 agrees at 11 bases. The germline CDR1 and CDR2 sequences are DFQATT and SNEGSKA (reference sequence). With V trimmed by 6 bases and J by 4 bases, 8 bases remained unmatched. The CDR3 has 14 amino acids. CDR3 residues: CSARGGLAGYEQYF. CDR3 nucleotide sequence: TGCAGTGCCCGGGGCGGACTAGCGGGTTACGAGCAGTACTTC.

This clonotype was seen only a few times. The chain uses TRBV20-1 and TRBJ1-5; D remains unclear. Germline CDR1 and CDR2: DFQATT and SNEGSKA (reference sequence). The germline V and J ends were trimmed by 0 bases and 10 bases, with 13 bases remaining between them. This CDR3 is built from 13 residues. DNA for the CDR3: TGCAGTGCTAGAGATCGTGGTACAGCTCCCCAGCATTTT. Amino acid sequence: CSARDRGTAPQHF.

The V and J genes are TRBV7-8 and TRBJ2-3; no clear D gene. Germline lookup yields CDR1 SGHVS and CDR2 FQNEAQ. This CDR3 has 14 amino acids. V lost 0 bases to trimming and J lost 1 base, with 5 bases between them. For the CDR3, the DNA is TGTGCCAGCAGCTTAGCGGATCGCACAGATACGCAGTATTTT. The encoded protein is CASSLADRTDTQYF.

This clonotype was counted a few times. CDR3 coding DNA: TGTGCCAGCAGTTATCGCGGGACTAGCGGTGATGAGCAGTTCTTC. This translates into CASSYRGTSGDEQFF. The chain recombines TRBV6-5 with TRBJ2-1; 11 nucleotides line up with TRBD2. CDR1 and CDR2 from the germline V gene are MNHEY and SVGAGI. CDR3 length: 15 residues. Losses at the gene ends were 3 bases for V and 8 bases for J; bases not matched to a gene: 6.

A few counts support this clonotype. The V gene is TRBV5-1, the J gene TRBJ1-6, with no clear D. The CDR3 extends over 13 amino acids. Germline lookup yields CDR1 SGHRS and CDR2 YFSETQ. V lost 4 bases and J lost 6, with 8 bases in between. CDR3 sequence: CASSDALNSPLHF. DNA of the CDR3: TGCGCCAGCAGCGACGCCCTTAATTCACCCCTCCACTTT.

This chain links TRBV2 with TRBJ2-7, with D tentatively TRBD2 (5 bases). Germline V CDR1 and CDR2: SNHLY, FYNNEI. This CDR3 is built from 13 residues. The CDR3 loop reads CASILTGNHEQYF. CDR3 coding DNA: TGTGCTAGTATCCTTACGGGGAACCACGAGCAGTACTTC.

This clonotype has ten or more counts. This chain links TRBV5-1 with TRBJ2-3, with 10 nucleotides matching TRBD2. Germline CDR1 and CDR2: SGHRS and YFSETQ. Trimming cost V 1 base and J 0 bases; bases outside gene matches: 2. The length of the CDR3 is 16 residues. CDR3 DNA sequence: TGCGCCAGCAGCTTGCGGACTAGCGGTAGCACAGATACGCAGTATTTT. Protein product: CASSLRTSGSTDTQYF.

The chain has TRBV7-9 and TRBJ2-1; D uncertain. The CDR3 runs to 10 residues. The V end lost 8 bases, the J end lost 6 bases, and 5 bases lay between the germline ends. From germline, CDR1 is SEHNR and CDR2 FQNEAQ (reference sequence). The CDR3 reads CASEANEQFF. CDR3 nucleotide sequence: TGTGCCAGCGAGGCCAATGAGCAGTTCTTC.

This clonotype was counted a few times. The chain employs TRBV20-1 and TRBJ1-1; D unclear. Looked up from germline, CDR1 is DFQATT and CDR2 is SNEGSKA (reference sequence). Trimming removed 6 bases at V and 3 bases at J, with 14 bases between. There are 13 residues in the CDR3. CDR3 sequence: CSAKTILDTEAFF. In DNA, the CDR3 is TGCAGTGCGAAGACGATTCTAGACACTGAAGCTTTCTTT.

This clonotype appeared many times. The V call is TRBV7-9, the J call TRBJ1-2, with D possibly TRBD1 on 5 matching bases. Trimming shortened V by 4 bases and J by 14 bases, and 14 bases separated the two germline ends. The CDR3 spans 11 residues. Germline V CDR1 and CDR2: SEHNR, FQNEAQ (reference sequence). CDR3 loop: CASSSGTDVTF. The CDR3 bases are TGTGCCAGCAGCTCAGGGACGGATGTTACCTTC.

To note about this clonotype: This may stem from a read error, because a much larger clone lies one nucleotide away. The J gene is TRBJ2-3, the V gene TRBV5-1, with no clear D. Germline loops: CDR1 SGHRS, CDR2 YFSETQ. Between the trimmed V and J ends, which lost 0 bases and 7 bases, there was a span of 15 bases. This CDR3 has 15 residues. This CDR3 reads CASSLAELVAYTQYF. The CDR3 DNA follows: TGCGCCAGCAGCTTGGCCGAGTTAGTGGCATATACGCAGTATTTT.

There are a few counts of this clonotype. The CDR3 region is CASRGQGGDGYTF. The CDR3 DNA reads TGTGCCAGCAGAGGACAGGGCGGCGATGGCTACACCTTC. V is TRBV6-6 and J is TRBJ1-2; TRBD1 agrees at 8 bases. The CDR3 runs to 13 residues. The ends lost 6 bases at V and 6 bases at J; junction bases unmatched: 6. CDR1 and CDR2 (germline): MNHNY, SVGAGI (reference sequence).

This clonotype has a count of ten or more. The rearrangement links TRBV12-3 or TRBV12-4 to TRBJ2-6, with D unresolved. The germline V and J ends were trimmed by 6 bases and 2 bases, with 11 bases remaining between them. The CDR3 loop spans 15 amino acids. CDR3 DNA sequence: TGTGCCAGCAGGGAACAGACTGCTGGGGCCAACGTCCTGACTTTC. This gives the protein CASREQTAGANVLTF.

As to this clonotype: A much larger clone sits a single nucleotide away, making a read error possible. Since no conserved phenylalanine or tryptophan closes the CDR3, a read error is the likely cause. The gene calls are TRBV27 and TRBJ2-4; the D gene is possibly TRBD1 (6 bases). Between the trimmed V and J ends, which lost 2 bases and 7 bases, there was a span of 12 bases. CDR3 length: 14 residues. Germline V gives CDR1 MNHEY, CDR2 SMNVEV (reference sequence). CDR3 in amino acids: CASSLRGSMNIQYI. The CDR3 DNA follows: TGTGCCAGCAGTTTAAGGGGGTCTATGAACATTCAGTACATC.

The CDR3 sequence: CASSLSQNSYGYTF. As DNA, the CDR3 is TGTGCCAGCAGCCTGTCCCAAAACAGCTATGGCTACACCTTC. The V gene is TRBV11-2, the J gene TRBJ1-2; D is uncertain. Germline V gives CDR1 SGHAT, CDR2 FQNNGV. V lost 5 bases, J lost 4 bases, and 14 bases lay in between. There are 14 residues in the CDR3.

This clonotype was detected only a few times. This rearrangement joins TRBV7-9 to TRBJ2-5, with a possible D match to TRBD2 (5 bases). The CDR3 has 16 residues. Germline CDR1 and CDR2: SEHNR and FQNEAQ (reference sequence). The V end was cut by 5 bases, the J end by 7 bases, with 23 bases between. As DNA, the CDR3 is TGTGCCAGCAGCCCCCAGGCGGCGGGCCTTCGGGTGACCCAGTACTTC. As protein: CASSPQAAGLRVTQYF.

The rearrangement uses TRBV6-1 and TRBJ1-2; 12 bases fit TRBD1. This CDR3 contains 16 residues. The V gene end was trimmed by 3 bases and the J gene end by 4 bases; junction bases not matched to a gene: 6. From germline, CDR1 is MNHNS and CDR2 SASEGT. The CDR3 coding sequence is TGTGCCAGCAGTGAGGGACAGGGGGCGCGGAGCTATGGCTACACCTTC. Protein product: CASSEGQGARSYGYTF.

The V call is TRBV6-1, the J call TRBJ1-1; perhaps TRBD1 as D (5 bases). Per germline, CDR1 MNHNS and CDR2 SASEGT. Trimming took 1 base from V and 10 from J, leaving 19 bases between them. The CDR3 totals 15 residues. CDR3 in amino acids: CASSEVWGGVQGAFF. DNA of the CDR3: TGTGCCAGCAGTGAAGTTTGGGGCGGGGTTCAGGGAGCTTTCTTT.

The chain combines TRBV7-6 with TRBJ2-5; 9 nucleotides agree with TRBD2. The CDR3 sequence is 11 residues long. CDR1 is SGHVS, CDR2 FNYEAQ, per germline. V lost 5 bases and J lost 9; bases outside the gene matches: 1. As DNA, the CDR3 is TGTGCCAGCAGCGAGCGGGGGGCCCAGTACTTC. This gives the protein CASSERGAQYF.

This clonotype came up many times. Sequence at one end of the junction differs from germline and may be a read error. CDR3 nucleotide sequence: TGTGCCAGCAGATTAGAGGGGGCAGGACCTGAAGCTTTCTTT. It specifies CASRLEGAGPEAFF. V usage is TRBV12-3 or TRBV12-4 and J usage is TRBJ1-1, with TRBD1 identical over 7 bases. CDR3 length: 14 residues.

This clonotype was seen a few times. V and J are TRBV7-9 and TRBJ2-7; perhaps TRBD2 as D (7 bases). With 8 bases removed from V and 3 bases from J, the gap between germline ends came to 11 bases. Germline CDR1 is SEHNR and CDR2 is FQNEAQ (reference sequence). The CDR3 runs to 12 residues. CDR3 protein: CASGGANYEQYF. CDR3 bases: TGTGCCAGCGGGGGGGCCAACTACGAGCAGTACTTC.

This clonotype appeared many times. The chain carries TRBV20-1 and TRBJ1-1; D remains unclear. This CDR3 comprises 12 residues. Germline-derived CDR1 and CDR2 are DFQATT and SNEGSKA (reference sequence). Between the trimmed V and J ends, which lost 1 base and 5 bases, there was a span of 8 bases. In DNA form, the CDR3 reads TGCAGTGCTAGAGGAGGTGCGACTGAAGCTTTCTTT. Protein product: CSARGGATEAFF.

At least ten counts were recorded for this clonotype. This CDR3 is CASSPLGGYEQYF. The DNA for the CDR3 is TGTGCCAGCAGCCCGCTGGGGGGCTACGAGCAGTACTTC. V usage is TRBV7-6 and J usage is TRBJ2-7, with D possibly being TRBD2 (6 bases). This CDR3 comprises 13 residues. V lost 5 bases, J lost 3 bases, and 11 bases lay in between. Germline CDR1 SGHVS, CDR2 FNYEAQ.

This chain joins TRBV20-1 and TRBJ2-7, with no clear D. V lost 3 bases to trimming and J lost 3 bases, with 9 bases between them. This CDR3 comprises 12 residues. Germline values: CDR1 DFQATT, CDR2 SNEGSKA (reference sequence). In DNA form, the CDR3 reads TGCAGTGCTAGGCGGAACGACTACGAGCAGTACTTC. The encoded protein is CSARRNDYEQYF.

This clonotype has at least ten counts. The gene calls are TRBV12-3 or TRBV12-4 and TRBJ2-1; 8 nucleotides agree with TRBD1. Trimming removed 5 bases from V and 7 bases from J; junction bases left unmatched: 4. CDR3 length: 13 amino acids. Here the CDR3 reads CASSRTGFNEQFF. DNA of the CDR3: TGTGCCAGCAGTCGGACAGGGTTTAATGAGCAGTTCTTC.

This clonotype turned up a few times. The chain combines TRBV11-1 with TRBJ2-6; 7 bases fit TRBD1. V shed 3 bases, J shed 0 bases, and the junction held 14 bases outside the gene matches. The CDR3 is 20 amino acids. Germline V gene data show CDR1 as SGHAT and CDR2 as FQDESV (reference sequence). The CDR3 nucleotides are TGTGCCAGCAGCTTTGTCCAGGGACAGCAGCTTTACTCTGGGGCCAACGTCCTGACTTTC. This translates into CASSFVQGQQLYSGANVLTF.